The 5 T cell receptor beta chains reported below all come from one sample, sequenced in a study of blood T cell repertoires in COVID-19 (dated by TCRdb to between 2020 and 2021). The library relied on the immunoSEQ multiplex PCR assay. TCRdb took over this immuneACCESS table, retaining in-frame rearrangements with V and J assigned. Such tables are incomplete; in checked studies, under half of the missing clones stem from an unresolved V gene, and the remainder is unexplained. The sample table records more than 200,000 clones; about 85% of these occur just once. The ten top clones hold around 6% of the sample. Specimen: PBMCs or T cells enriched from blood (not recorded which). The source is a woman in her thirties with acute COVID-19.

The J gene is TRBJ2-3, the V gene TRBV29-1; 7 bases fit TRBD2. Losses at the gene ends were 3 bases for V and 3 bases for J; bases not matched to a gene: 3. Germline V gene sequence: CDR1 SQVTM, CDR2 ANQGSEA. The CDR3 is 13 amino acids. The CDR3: CSVDAGVTDTQYF. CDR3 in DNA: TGCAGCGTTGATGCGGGGGTGACAGATACGCAGTATTTT.

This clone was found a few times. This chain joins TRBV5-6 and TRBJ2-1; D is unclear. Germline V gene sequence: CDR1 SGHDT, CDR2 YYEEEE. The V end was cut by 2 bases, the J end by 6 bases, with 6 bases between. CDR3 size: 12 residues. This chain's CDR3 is CASSFFGNEQFF. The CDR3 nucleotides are TGTGCCAGCAGCTTTTTCGGCAATGAGCAGTTCTTC.

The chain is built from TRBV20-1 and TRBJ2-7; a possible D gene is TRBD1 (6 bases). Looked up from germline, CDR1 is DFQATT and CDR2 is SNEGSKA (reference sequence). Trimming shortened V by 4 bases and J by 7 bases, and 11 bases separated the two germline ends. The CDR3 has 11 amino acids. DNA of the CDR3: TGCAGTGCTACCACAGGGATAGAGCAGTACTTC. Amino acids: CSATTGIEQYF.

CDR3 protein: CARRQGRTSCTDTQYF. The CDR3 nucleotides read TGTGCCAGAAGACAGGGACGCACAAGTTGCACAGATACGCAGTATTTT. The genes are TRBV7-9 and TRBJ2-3; 7 bases match TRBD1. Germline CDR1 reads SEHNR; CDR2 reads FQNEAQ (reference sequence). Trimming at V came to 9 bases and at J to 1 base, leaving 13 bases not matched to a gene. The CDR3 sequence is 16 residues long.

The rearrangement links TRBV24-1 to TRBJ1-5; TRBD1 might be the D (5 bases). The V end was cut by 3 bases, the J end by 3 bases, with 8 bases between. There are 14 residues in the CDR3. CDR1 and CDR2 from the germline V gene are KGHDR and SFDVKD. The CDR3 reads CATSDTRDNQPQHF. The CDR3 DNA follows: TGTGCCACCAGTGATACCAGGGACAATCAGCCCCAGCATTTT.